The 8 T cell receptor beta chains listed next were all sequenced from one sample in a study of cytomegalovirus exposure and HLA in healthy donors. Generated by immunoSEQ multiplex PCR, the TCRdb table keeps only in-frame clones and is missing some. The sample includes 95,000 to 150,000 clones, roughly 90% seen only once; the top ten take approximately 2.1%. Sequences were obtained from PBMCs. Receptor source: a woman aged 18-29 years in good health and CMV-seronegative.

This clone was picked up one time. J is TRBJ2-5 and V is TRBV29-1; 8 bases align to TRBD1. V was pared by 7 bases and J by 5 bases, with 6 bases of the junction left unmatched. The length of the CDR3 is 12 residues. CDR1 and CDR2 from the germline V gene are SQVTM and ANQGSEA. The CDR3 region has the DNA TGCAGCGCGTACCAGGGGGCCGAGACCCAGTACTTC. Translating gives CSAYQGAETQYF.

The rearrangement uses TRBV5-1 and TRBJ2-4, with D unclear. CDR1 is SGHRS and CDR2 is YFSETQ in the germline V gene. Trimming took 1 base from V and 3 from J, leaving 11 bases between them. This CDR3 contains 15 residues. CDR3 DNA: TGCGCCAGCAGCTTGATTTCGGAGAGCAAAAACATTCAGTACTTC. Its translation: CASSLISESKNIQYF.

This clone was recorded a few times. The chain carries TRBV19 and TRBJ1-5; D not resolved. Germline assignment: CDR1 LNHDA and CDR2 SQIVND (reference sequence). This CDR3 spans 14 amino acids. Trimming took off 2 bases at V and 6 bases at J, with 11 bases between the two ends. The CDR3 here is CASSIPQSVQPQHF. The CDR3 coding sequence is TGTGCCAGTAGTATACCCCAAAGCGTTCAGCCCCAGCATTTT. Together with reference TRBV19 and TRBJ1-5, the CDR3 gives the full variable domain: DGGITQSPKYLFRKEGQNVTLSCEQNLNHDAMYWYRQDPGQGLRLIYYSQIVNDFQKGDIAEGYSVSREKKESFPLTVTSAQKNPTAFYLCASSIPQSVQPQHFGDGTRLSIL.

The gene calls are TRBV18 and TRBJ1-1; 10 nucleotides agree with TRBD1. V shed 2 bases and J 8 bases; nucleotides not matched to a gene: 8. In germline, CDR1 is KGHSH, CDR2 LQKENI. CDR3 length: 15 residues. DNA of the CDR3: TGTGCCAGCTCACCAGAGGACAGGGGGGACGCGGAAGCTTTCTTT. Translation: CASSPEDRGDAEAFF.

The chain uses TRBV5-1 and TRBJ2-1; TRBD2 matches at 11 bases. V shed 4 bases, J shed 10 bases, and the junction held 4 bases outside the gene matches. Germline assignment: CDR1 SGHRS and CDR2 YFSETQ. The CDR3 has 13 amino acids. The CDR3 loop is CASSAASGGEQFF. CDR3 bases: TGCGCCAGCAGCGCAGCTAGCGGGGGGGAGCAGTTCTTC.

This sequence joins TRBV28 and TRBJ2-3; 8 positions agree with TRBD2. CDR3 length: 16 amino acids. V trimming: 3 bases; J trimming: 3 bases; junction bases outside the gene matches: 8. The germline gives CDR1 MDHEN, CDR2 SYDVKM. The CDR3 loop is CASSLNAGGETDTQYF. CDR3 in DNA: TGTGCCAGCAGTTTGAATGCGGGAGGAGAAACAGATACGCAGTATTTT.

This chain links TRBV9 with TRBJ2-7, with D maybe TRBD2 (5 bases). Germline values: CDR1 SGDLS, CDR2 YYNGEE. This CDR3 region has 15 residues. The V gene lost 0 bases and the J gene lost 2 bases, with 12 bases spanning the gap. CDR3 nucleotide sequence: TGTGCCAGCAGCGTAGGCTCAGCGACTACCTACGAGCAGTACTTC. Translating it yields CASSVGSATTYEQYF.

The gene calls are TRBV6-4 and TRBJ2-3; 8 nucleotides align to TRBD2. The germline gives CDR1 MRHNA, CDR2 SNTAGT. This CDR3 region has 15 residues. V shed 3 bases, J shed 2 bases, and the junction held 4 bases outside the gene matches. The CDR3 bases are TGTGCCAGCAGTGATGTAGCGGGGCCCACAGATACGCAGTATTTT. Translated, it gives CASSDVAGPTDTQYF.